The rows below give T cell receptor beta chains drawn from one sample of a study of T-cell reconstitution after alpha-beta-depleted transplantation in children. TCRdb ran MiXCR on the PCR reads and lists one entry per CDR3 protein. The table has roughly 570,000 distinct CDR3 sequences, 27% seen once. The source material was PBMCs, sampled before TCRalphabeta/CD19-depleted stem cell transplant. The source of these receptors is a boy less than two years old with Wiskott-Aldrich syndrome, due to receive a stem cell transplant. Each CDR3 is given with its conserved first and last residue. The order of the fields is V gene, clone size, J gene, D gene, CDR3 protein, CDR3 DNA. A D gene is named only where the DNA matches it firmly. Some rows have no size entry. The others give once, few or many, or a class for an expanded clone.

>TRBV14|-|TRBJ1-2|-
CASSQGSNYGDTF
TGTGCCAGCAGCCAAGGATCCAACTATGGCGACACCTTC
>TRBV2|-|TRBJ2-2|-
CASSDGASHGAGELFF
TGTGCCAGCAGTGACGGGGCCTCCCACGGGGCCGGGGAGCTGTTTTTT
>TRBV28|-|TRBJ1-5|-
CASREGNSNQPQHF
TGTGCCAGCAGAGAGGGCAACAGCAATCAGCCCCAGCATTTT
>TRBV20-1|-|TRBJ2-5|-
CSASRQGVFAVTQYF
TGCAGTGCTAGCCGCCAGGGCGTTTTCGCGGTGACCCAGTACTTC
>TRBV24-1|-|TRBJ2-4|-
CATSQGAKNIQYF
TGTGCCACCAGTCAAGGAGCCAAAAACATTCAGTACTTC
>TRBV5-1|few|TRBJ1-6|-
CASSLLGTPPLHF
TGCGCCAGCAGCTTGTTGGGGACGCCACCCCTCCACTTT
>TRBV20-1|few|TRBJ2-2|-
CSARVSPGTGELFF
TGCAGTGCTAGAGTTAGTCCTGGCACCGGGGAGCTGTTTTTT
>TRBV20-1|-|TRBJ2-1|TRBD2
CSASGTSGAYNEQFF
TGCAGTGCTTCTGGGACTAGCGGGGCCTACAATGAGCAGTTCTTC
>TRBV30|few|TRBJ2-1|TRBD2
CAWSVGLAGVNEQFF
TGTGCCTGGAGTGTAGGACTAGCGGGAGTTAATGAGCAGTTCTTC
>TRBV4-1|-|TRBJ1-2|-
CASSQGFGANYGYTF
TGCGCCAGCAGCCAAGGCTTTGGAGCAAACTATGGCTACACCTTC
>TRBV28|few|TRBJ2-1|-
CASSPYPSSYNEQFF
TGTGCCAGCAGTCCCTACCCAAGCTCCTACAATGAGCAGTTCTTC
>TRBV6-2/TRBV6-3|-|TRBJ2-3|-
CASSYDATDTQYF
TGTGCCAGCAGTTACGACGCCACAGATACGCAGTATTTT
>TRBV3-1|many|TRBJ2-4|-
CASSQGSKNIQYF
TGTGCCAGCAGCCAAGGATCTAAAAACATTCAGTACTTC
>TRBV6-2/TRBV6-3|-|TRBJ2-1|TRBD2
CASSYSKKGLAYNEQFF
TGTGCCAGCAGTTACTCGAAAAAGGGACTAGCCTACAATGAGCAGTTCTTC
>TRBV10-3|few|TRBJ2-2|TRBD2
CAIGGLAGNTGELFF
TGTGCCATCGGTGGATTAGCGGGAAACACCGGGGAGCTGTTTTTT
>TRBV5-1|-|TRBJ1-5|TRBD1
CASTRTGVKSNQPQHF
TGCGCCAGCACCCGGACAGGGGTGAAAAGCAATCAGCCCCAGCATTTT
>TRBV7-8|-|TRBJ2-7|-
CASSPRQVPYEQYF
TGTGCCAGCAGCCCCCGACAGGTCCCCTACGAGCAGTACTTC
>TRBV5-1|-|TRBJ2-3|-
CASSLSPSRPADTQYF
TGCGCCAGCAGCTTGAGTCCCAGCAGGCCGGCAGATACGCAGTATTTT
>TRBV20-1|few|TRBJ1-2|-
CSAREQWGEGYTF
TGCAGTGCTAGAGAGCAATGGGGCGAGGGCTACACCTTC
>TRBV7-9|few|TRBJ2-6|-
CASSLVGGYNVLTF
TGTGCCAGCAGCTTAGTCGGGGGATACAACGTCCTGACTTTC
>TRBV12-3/TRBV12-4|few|TRBJ2-5|-
CASSLRVGVGETQYF
TGTGCCAGCAGTTTACGGGTGGGAGTGGGAGAGACCCAGTACTTC
>TRBV24-1|-|TRBJ2-1|TRBD2
CATSDLTSESYNEQFF
TGTGCCACCAGTGATTTGACTAGCGAGTCCTACAATGAGCAGTTCTTC
>TRBV5-1|-|TRBJ2-3|-
CASRQDGGQWGPTDTQYF
TGCGCCAGCAGACAAGACGGCGGGCAGTGGGGGCCCACAGATACGCAGTATTTT
>TRBV3-1|few|TRBJ2-1|-
CASSQGIGGGEQFF
TGTGCCAGCAGCCAAGGGATCGGGGGCGGTGAGCAGTTCTTC
>TRBV29-1|few|TRBJ1-4|-
CSVELHSEKLFF
TGCAGCGTTGAGCTCCATTCTGAAAAACTGTTTTTT
>TRBV4-1|-|TRBJ1-1|-
CASSQPRSQTEAFF
TGCGCCAGCAGCCAACCCAGGAGTCAGACTGAAGCTTTCTTT
>TRBV9|few|TRBJ2-2|-
CASSVVQGAGAGELFF
TGTGCCAGCAGCGTAGTCCAGGGCGCGGGCGCCGGGGAGCTGTTTTTT
>TRBV27|-|TRBJ2-7|-
CASSRRSEDYEQYF
TGTGCCAGCAGCCGCCGTTCGGAAGACTACGAGCAGTACTTC
>TRBV12-5|-|TRBJ2-3|-
CASGPPTSADTQYF
TGTGCTAGTGGCCCGCCTACATCAGCGGATACGCAGTATTTT
>TRBV4-1|-|TRBJ2-7|-
CASSQESDYEQYF
TGCGCCAGCAGCCAAGAATCAGACTACGAGCAGTACTTC
>TRBV12-3/TRBV12-4|few|TRBJ2-5|TRBD1
CASSLRTGKETQYF
TGTGCCAGCAGTCTAAGGACAGGAAAAGAGACCCAGTACTTC
>TRBV5-1|-|TRBJ2-7|-
CASRLMTTGSSYEQYF
TGCGCCAGCAGGCTTATGACTACCGGGAGCTCCTACGAGCAGTACTTC
>TRBV7-8|-|TRBJ2-5|-
CASSLAEGHSKGETQYF
TGTGCCAGCAGCTTAGCCGAGGGACACTCCAAGGGAGAGACCCAGTACTTC
>TRBV18|few|TRBJ2-2|-
CASSPLVTGELFF
TGTGCCAGCTCACCACTTGTGACCGGGGAGCTGTTTTTT
>TRBV10-3|many|TRBJ2-1|-
CAISDSGGAYNEQFF
TGTGCCATCAGTGATTCCGGCGGCGCCTACAATGAGCAGTTCTTC
>TRBV7-6|-|TRBJ1-1|-
CASSLGTQDMNTEAFF
TGTGCCAGCAGCTTAGGAACCCAGGACATGAACACTGAAGCTTTCTTT
>TRBV18|once|TRBJ1-1|-
CASSLSDREAFF
TGTGCCAGCTCTCTTTCGGACAGAGAAGCTTTCTTT
>TRBV6-5|-|TRBJ2-3|TRBD1
CASSFRQGGQDTQYF
TGTGCCAGCAGTTTTAGACAGGGGGGCCAAGATACGCAGTATTTT
>TRBV5-1|-|TRBJ2-7|TRBD2
CASSLDGRAEEQYF
TGCGCCAGCAGCTTGGACGGGAGGGCTGAAGAGCAGTACTTC
>TRBV5-5|few|TRBJ2-3|TRBD2
CASSWLAGGTDTQYF
TGTGCCAGCAGCTGGCTAGCGGGAGGTACAGATACGCAGTATTTT
>TRBV3-1|few|TRBJ2-5|TRBD2
CASSQDGASGIDETQYF
TGTGCCAGCAGCCAAGACGGGGCTAGCGGGATTGATGAGACCCAGTACTTC
>TRBV12-3/TRBV12-4|-|TRBJ2-7|TRBD1
CASRDDRALDEQYF
TGTGCCAGCAGGGACGACAGGGCTCTGGACGAGCAGTACTTC
>TRBV25-1|few|TRBJ2-7|-
CASIGGQVSYEQYF
TGTGCCAGCATCGGGGGGCAGGTATCCTACGAGCAGTACTTC
>TRBV20-1|-|TRBJ2-1|TRBD2
CSARIYEAGGRSEQFF
TGCAGTGCTAGGATCTACGAGGCGGGAGGAAGGAGTGAGCAGTTCTTC
>TRBV5-5|-|TRBJ2-1|TRBD2
CASSLVGRLYNEQFF
TGTGCCAGCAGCTTGGTCGGGAGGCTGTACAATGAGCAGTTCTTC
>TRBV5-1|many|TRBJ2-7|TRBD2
CASSQTSGSYEQYF
TGCGCCAGCAGTCAGACTAGCGGCTCCTACGAGCAGTACTTC
>TRBV9|few|TRBJ2-3|-
CASSVQGTDTQYF
TGTGCCAGCAGCGTACAGGGAACAGATACGCAGTATTTT
>TRBV12-3/TRBV12-4|-|TRBJ2-7|TRBD1
CASSPTRDRGPYEQYF
TGTGCCAGCAGTCCCACAAGGGACAGGGGGCCCTACGAGCAGTACTTC
>TRBV30|few|TRBJ1-3|-
CAWSLSSGNTIYF
TGTGCCTGGAGTCTTTCTTCTGGAAACACCATATATTTT
>TRBV29-1|few|TRBJ2-1|TRBD2
CSVGMGGLADYNEQFF
TGCAGCGTCGGCATGGGGGGACTAGCGGACTACAATGAGCAGTTCTTC
>TRBV5-1|few|TRBJ1-2|TRBD1
CASSFGPLTGTYGYTF
TGCGCCAGCAGCTTTGGTCCTTTGACAGGGACTTATGGCTACACCTTC